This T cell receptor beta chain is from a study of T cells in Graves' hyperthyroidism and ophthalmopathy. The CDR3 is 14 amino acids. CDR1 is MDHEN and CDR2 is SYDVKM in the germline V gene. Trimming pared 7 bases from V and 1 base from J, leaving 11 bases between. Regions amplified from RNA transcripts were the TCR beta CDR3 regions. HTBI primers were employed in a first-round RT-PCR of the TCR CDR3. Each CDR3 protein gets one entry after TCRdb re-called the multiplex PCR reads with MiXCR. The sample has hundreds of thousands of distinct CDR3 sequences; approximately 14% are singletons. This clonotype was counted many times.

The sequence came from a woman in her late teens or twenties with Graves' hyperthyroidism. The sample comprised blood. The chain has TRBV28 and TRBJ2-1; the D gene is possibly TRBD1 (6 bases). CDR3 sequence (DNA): TGTGCCAGCATAGAGACAGGATCCTACAATGAGCAGTTCTTC. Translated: CASIETGSYNEQFF.